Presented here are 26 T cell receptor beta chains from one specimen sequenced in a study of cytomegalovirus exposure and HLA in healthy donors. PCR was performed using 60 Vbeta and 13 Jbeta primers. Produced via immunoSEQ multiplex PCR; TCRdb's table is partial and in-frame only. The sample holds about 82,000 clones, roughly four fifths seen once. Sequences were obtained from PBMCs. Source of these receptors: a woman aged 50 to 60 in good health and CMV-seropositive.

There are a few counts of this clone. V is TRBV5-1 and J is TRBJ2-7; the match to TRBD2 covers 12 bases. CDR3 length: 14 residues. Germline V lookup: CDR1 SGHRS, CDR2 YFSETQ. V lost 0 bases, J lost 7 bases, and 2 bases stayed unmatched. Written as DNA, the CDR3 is TGCGCCAGCAGCTTGGCTAGCGGGAGGGGAGAGCAGTACTTC. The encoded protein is CASSLASGRGEQYF.

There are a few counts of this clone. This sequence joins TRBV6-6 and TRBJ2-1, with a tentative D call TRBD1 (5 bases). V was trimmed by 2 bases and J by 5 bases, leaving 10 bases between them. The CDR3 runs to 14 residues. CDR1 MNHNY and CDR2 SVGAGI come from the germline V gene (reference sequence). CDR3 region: CASSYGGAHNEQFF. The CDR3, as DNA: TGTGCCAGCAGTTACGGTGGGGCCCACAATGAGCAGTTCTTC.

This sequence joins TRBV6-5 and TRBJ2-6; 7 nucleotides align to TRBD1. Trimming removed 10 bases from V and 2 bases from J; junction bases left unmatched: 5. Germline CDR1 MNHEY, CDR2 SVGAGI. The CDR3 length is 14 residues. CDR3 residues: CATYRGPGANVLTF. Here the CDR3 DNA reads TGTGCCACCTACAGGGGTCCTGGGGCCAACGTCCTGACTTTC.

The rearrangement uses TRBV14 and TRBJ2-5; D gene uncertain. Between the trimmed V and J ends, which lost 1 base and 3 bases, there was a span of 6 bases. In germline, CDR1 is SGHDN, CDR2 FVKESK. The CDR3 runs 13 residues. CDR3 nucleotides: TGTGCCAGCAGCCAAGGGGCAAAAGAGACCCAGTACTTC. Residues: CASSQGAKETQYF.

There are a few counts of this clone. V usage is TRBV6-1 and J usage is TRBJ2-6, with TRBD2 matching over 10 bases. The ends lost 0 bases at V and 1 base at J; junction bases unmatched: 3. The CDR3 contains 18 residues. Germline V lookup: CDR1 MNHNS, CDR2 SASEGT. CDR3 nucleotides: TGTGCCAGCAGTGAAGCGCTGGGACTAGCGTCTGGGGCCAACGTCCTGACTTTC. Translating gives CASSEALGLASGANVLTF.

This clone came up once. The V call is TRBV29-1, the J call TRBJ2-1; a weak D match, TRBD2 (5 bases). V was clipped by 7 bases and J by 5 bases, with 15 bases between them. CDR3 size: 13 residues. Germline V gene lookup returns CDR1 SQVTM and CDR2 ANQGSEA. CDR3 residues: CSAGSIYNNEQFF. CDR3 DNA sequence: TGCAGCGCGGGGTCCATCTACAACAATGAGCAGTTCTTC.

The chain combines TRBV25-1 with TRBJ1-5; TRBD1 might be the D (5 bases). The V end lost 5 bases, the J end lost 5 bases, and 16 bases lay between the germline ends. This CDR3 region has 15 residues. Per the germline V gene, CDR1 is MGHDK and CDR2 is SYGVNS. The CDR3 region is CASSPTRGTDQPQHF. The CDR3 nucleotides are TGTGCCAGCAGTCCTACCCGGGGGACGGATCAGCCCCAGCATTTT.

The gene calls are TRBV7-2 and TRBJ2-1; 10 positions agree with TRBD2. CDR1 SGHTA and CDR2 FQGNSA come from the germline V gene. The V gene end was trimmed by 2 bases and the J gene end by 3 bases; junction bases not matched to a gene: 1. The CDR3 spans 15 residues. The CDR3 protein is CASSLTSGNYNEQFF. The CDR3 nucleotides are TGTGCCAGCAGCTTAACTAGCGGGAACTACAATGAGCAGTTCTTC.

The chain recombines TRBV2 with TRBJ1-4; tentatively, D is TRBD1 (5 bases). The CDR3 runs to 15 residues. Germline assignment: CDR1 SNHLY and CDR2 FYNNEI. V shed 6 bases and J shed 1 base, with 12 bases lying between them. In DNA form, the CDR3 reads TGTGCCAGCAGAGTTAGGGGTTTAACTAATGAAAAACTGTTTTTT. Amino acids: CASRVRGLTNEKLFF. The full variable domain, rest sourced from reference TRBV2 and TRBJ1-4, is EPEVTQTPSHQVTQMGQEVILRCVPISNHLYFYWYRQILGQKVEFLVSFYNNEISEKSEIFDDQFSVERPDGSNFTLKIRSTKLEDSAMYFCASRVRGLTNEKLFFGSGTQLSVL.

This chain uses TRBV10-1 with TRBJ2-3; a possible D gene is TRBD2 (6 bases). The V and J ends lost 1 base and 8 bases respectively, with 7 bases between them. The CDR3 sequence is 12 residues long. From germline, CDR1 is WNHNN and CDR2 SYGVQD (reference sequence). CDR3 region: CASSELGGTQYF. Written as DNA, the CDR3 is TGCGCCAGCAGTGAGTTGGGAGGTACGCAGTATTTT.

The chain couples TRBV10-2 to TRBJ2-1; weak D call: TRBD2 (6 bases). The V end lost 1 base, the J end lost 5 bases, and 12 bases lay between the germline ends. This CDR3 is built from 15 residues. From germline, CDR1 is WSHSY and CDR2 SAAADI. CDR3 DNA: TGCGCCAGCAGTGAGTTGGGACTGGAGAACAATGAGCAGTTCTTC. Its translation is CASSELGLENNEQFF.

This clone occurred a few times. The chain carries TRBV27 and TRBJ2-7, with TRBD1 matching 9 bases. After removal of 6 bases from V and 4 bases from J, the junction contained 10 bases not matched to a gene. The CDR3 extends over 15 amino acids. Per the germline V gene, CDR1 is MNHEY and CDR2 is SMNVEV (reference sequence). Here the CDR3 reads CASSPPPGQGYEQYF. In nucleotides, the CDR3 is TGTGCCAGCAGCCCACCTCCGGGACAGGGATACGAGCAGTACTTC.

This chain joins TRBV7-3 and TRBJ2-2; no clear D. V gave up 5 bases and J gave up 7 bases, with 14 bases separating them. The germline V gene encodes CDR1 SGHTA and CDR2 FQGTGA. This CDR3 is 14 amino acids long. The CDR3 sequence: CASSPLFSGGELFF. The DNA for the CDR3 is TGTGCCAGCAGCCCCCTCTTTTCGGGCGGGGAGCTGTTTTTT.

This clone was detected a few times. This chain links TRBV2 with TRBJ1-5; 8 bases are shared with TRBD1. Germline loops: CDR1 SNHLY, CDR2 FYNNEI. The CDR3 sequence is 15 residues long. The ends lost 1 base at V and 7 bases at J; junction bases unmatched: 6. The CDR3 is CASSEDRGLEQPQHF. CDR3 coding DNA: TGTGCCAGCAGTGAAGACAGGGGGTTGGAGCAGCCCCAGCATTTT.

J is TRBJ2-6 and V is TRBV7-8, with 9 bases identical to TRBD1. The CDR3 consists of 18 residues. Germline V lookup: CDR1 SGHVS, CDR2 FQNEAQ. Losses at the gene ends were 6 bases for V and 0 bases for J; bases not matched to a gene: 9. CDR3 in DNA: TGTGCCAGCAGGATGGTGGGGACAGGGAACTCTGGGGCCAACGTCCTGACTTTC. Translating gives CASRMVGTGNSGANVLTF.

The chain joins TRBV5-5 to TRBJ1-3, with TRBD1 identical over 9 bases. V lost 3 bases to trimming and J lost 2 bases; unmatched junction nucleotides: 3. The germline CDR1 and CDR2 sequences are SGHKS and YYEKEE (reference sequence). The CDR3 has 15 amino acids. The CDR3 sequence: CASSSTGGTGNTIYF. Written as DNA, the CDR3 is TGTGCCAGCAGCTCAACAGGGGGCACTGGAAACACCATATATTTT. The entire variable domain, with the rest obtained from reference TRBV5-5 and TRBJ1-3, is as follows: DAGVTQSPTHLIKTRGQQVTLRCSPISGHKSVSWYQQVLGQGPQFIFQYYEKEERGRGNFPDRFSARQFPNYSSELNVNALLLGDSALYLCASSSTGGTGNTIYFGEGSWLTVV.

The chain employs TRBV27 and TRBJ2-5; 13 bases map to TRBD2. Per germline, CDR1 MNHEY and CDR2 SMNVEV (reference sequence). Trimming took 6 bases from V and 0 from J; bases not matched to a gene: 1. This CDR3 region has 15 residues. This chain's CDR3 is CASRLAGGNQETQYF. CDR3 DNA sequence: TGTGCCAGCAGACTAGCGGGAGGGAACCAAGAGACCCAGTACTTC.

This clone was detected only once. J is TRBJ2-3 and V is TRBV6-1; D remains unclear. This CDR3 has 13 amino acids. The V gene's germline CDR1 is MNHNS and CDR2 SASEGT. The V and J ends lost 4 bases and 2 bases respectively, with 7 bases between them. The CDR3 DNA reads TGTGCCAGCAGTGCCGGTTACACAGATACGCAGTATTTT. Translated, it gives CASSAGYTDTQYF.

CDR3 sequence: CASTGFGYGYTF. CDR3 DNA: TGTGCCAGCACGGGTTTTGGGTATGGCTACACCTTC. This chain uses TRBV6-1 with TRBJ1-2; no clear D. CDR1 is MNHNS, CDR2 SASEGT, per germline. With 7 bases removed from V and 5 bases from J, the gap between germline ends came to 11 bases. The CDR3 loop spans 12 amino acids.

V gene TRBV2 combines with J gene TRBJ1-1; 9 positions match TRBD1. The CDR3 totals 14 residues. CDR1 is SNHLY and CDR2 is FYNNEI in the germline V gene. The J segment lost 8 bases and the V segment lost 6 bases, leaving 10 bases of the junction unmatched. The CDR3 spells CASSPDRGVAEAFF. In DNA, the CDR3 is TGTGCCAGCAGCCCCGACAGGGGGGTAGCGGAAGCTTTCTTT.

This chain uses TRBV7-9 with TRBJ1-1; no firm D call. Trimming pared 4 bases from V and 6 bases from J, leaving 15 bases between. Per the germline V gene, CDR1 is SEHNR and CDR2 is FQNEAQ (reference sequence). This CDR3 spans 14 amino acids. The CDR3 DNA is TGTGCCAGCAGCTCCGACTTTGGCAGCGCTGAAGCTTTCTTT. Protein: CASSSDFGSAEAFF. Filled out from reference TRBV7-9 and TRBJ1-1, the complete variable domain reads DTGVSQNPRHKITKRGQNVTFRCDPISEHNRLYWYRQTLGQGPEFLTYFQNEAQLEKSRLLSDRFSAERPKGSFSTLEIQRTEQGDSAMYLCASSSDFGSAEAFFGQGTRLTVV.

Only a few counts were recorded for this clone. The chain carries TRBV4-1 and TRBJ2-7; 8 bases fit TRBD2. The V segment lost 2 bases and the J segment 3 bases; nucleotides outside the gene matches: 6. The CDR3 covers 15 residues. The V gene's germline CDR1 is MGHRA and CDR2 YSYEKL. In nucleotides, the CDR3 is TGCGCCAGCAGCCAACAGACTAGCGCCGTCTACGAGCAGTACTTC. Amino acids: CASSQQTSAVYEQYF.

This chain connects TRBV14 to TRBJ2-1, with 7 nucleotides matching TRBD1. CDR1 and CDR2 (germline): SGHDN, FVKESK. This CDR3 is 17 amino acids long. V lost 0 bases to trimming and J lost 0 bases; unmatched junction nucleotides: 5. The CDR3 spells CASSQDIGDSSYNEQFF. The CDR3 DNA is TGTGCCAGCAGCCAAGACATCGGGGACAGCTCCTACAATGAGCAGTTCTTC.

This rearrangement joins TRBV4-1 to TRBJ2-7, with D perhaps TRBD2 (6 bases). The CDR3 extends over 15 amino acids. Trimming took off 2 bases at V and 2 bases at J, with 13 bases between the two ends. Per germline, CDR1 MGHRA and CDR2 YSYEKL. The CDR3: CASSQPGLKTYEQYF. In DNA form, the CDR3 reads TGCGCCAGCAGCCAACCGGGACTGAAAACCTACGAGCAGTACTTC.

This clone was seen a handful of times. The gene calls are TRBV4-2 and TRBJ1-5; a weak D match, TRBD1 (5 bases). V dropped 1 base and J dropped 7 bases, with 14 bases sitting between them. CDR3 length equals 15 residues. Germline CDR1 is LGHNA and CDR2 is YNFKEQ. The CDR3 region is CASSQVRQGGQPQHF. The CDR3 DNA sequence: TGTGCCAGCAGCCAAGTCAGGCAGGGTGGACAGCCCCAGCATTTT.

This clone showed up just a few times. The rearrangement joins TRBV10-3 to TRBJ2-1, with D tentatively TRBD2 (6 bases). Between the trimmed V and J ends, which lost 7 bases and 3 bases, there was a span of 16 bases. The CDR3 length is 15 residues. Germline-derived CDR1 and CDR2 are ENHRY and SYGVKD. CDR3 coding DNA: TGTGCCATCAATCCCGGGAGTGGCTACTACAATGAGCAGTTCTTC. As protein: CAINPGSGYYNEQFF.